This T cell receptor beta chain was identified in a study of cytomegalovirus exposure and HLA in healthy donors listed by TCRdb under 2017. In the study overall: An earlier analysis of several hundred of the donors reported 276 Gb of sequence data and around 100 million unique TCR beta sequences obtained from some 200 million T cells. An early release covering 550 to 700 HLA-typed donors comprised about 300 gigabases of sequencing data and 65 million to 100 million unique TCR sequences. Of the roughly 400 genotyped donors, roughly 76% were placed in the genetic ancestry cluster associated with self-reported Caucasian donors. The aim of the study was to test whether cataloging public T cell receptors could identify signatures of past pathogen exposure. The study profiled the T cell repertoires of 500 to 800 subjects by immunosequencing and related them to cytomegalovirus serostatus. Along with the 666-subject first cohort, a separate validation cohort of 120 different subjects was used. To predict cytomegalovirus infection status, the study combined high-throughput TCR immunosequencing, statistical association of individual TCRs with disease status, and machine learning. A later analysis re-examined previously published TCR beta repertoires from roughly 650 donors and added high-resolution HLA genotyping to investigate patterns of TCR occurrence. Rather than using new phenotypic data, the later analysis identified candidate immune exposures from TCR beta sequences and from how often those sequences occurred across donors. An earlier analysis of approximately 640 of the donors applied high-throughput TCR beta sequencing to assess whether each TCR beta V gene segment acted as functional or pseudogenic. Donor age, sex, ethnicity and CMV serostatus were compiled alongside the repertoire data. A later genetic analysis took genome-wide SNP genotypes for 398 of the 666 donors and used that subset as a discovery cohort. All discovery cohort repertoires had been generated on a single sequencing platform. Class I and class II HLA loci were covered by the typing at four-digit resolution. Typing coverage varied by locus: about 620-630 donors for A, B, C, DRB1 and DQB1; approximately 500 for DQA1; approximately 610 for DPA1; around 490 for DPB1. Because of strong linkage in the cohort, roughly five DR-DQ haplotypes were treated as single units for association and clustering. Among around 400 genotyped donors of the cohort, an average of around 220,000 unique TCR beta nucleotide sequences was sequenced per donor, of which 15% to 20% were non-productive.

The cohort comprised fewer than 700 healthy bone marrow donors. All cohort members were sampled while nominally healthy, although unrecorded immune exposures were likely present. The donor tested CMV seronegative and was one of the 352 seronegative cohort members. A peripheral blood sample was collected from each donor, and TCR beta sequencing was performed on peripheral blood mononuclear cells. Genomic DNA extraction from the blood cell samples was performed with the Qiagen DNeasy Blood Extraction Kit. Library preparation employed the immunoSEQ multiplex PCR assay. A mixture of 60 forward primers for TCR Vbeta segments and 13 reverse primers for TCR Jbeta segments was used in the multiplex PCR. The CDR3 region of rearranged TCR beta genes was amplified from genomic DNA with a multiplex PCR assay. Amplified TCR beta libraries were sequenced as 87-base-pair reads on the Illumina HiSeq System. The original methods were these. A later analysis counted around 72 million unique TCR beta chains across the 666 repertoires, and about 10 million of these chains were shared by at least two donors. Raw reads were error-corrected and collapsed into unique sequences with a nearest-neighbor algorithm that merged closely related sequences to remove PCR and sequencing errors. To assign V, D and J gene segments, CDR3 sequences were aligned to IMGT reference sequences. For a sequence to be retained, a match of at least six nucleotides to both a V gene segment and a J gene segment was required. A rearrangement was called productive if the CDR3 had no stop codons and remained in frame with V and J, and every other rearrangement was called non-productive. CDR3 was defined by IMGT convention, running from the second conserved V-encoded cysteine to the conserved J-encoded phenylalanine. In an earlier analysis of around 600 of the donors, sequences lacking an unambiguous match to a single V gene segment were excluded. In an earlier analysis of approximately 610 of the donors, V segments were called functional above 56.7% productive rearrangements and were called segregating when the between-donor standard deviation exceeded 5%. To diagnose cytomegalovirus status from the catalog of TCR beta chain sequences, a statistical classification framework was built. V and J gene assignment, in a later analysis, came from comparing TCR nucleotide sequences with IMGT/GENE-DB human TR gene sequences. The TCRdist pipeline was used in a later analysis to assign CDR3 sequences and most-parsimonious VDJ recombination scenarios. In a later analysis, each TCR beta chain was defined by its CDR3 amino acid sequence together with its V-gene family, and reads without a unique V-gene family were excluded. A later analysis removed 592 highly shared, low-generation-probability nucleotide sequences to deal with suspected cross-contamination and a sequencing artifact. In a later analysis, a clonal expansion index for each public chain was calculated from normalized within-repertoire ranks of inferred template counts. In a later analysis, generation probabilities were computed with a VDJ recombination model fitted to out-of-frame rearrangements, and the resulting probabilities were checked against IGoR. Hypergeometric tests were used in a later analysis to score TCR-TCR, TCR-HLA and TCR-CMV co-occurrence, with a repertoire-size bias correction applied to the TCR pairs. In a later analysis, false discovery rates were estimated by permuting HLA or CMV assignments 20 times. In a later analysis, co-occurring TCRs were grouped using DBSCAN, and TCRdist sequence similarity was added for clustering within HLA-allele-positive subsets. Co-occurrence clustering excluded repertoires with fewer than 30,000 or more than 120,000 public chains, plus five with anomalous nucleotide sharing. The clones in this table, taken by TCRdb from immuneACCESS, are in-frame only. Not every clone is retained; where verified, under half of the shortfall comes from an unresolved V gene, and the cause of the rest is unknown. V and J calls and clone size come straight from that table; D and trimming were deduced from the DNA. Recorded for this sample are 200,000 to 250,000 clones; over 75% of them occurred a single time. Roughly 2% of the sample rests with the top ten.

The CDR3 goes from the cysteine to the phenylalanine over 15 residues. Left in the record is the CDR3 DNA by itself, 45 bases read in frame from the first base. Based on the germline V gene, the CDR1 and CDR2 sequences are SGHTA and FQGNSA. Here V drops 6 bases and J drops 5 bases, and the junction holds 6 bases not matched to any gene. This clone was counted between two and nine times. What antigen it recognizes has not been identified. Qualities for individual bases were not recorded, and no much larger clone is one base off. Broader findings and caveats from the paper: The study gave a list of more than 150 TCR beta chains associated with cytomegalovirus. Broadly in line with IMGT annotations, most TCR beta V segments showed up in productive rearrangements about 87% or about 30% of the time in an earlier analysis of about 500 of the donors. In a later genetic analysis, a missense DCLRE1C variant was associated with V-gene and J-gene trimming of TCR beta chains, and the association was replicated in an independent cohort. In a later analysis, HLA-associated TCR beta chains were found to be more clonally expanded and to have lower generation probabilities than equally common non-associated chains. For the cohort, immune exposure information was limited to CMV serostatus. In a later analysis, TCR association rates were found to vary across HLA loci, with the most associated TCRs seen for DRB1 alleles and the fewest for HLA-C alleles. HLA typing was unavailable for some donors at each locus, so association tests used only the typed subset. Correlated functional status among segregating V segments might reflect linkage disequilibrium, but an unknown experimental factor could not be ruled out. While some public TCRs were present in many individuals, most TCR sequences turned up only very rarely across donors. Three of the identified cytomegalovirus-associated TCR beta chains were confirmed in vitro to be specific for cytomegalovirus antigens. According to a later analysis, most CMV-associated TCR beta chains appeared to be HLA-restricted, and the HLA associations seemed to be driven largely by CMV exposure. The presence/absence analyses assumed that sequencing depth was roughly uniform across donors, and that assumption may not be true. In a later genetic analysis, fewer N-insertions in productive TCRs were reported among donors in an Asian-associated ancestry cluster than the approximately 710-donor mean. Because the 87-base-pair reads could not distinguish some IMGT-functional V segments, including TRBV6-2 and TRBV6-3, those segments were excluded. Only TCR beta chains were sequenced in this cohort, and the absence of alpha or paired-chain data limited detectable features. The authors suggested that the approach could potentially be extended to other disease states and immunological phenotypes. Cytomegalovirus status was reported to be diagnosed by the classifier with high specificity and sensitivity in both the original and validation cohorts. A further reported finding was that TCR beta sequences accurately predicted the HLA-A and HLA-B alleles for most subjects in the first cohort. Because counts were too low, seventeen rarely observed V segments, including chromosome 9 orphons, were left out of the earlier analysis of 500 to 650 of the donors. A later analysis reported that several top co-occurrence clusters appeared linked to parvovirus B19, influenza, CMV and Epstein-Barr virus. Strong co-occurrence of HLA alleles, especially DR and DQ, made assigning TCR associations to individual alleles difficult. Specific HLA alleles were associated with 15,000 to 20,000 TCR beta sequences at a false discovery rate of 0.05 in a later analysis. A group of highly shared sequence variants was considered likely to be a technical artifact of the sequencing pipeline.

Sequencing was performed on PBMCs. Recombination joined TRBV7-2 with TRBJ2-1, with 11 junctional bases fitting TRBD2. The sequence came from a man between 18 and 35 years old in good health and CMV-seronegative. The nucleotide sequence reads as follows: TGTGCCAGCAGGACGGGACTAGCGGCTCACAATGAGCAGTTCTTC. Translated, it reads CASRTGLAAHNEQFF.